The source of this T cell receptor beta chain is a study of shared clonotypes between healthy human individuals. Overall study: Ranging from 18 to 49 in age, donors were two women and three men. CD4 naive and memory got three plates each, CD8 naive two, CD8 memory one.

Study-wide findings and caveats: The study drew on few donors, limiting represented genetic and exposure-history diversity. Compared with clonotypes that all four donors shared, non-shared clonotypes had lower generation probabilities.

CDR3 size: 15 residues. The J segment lost 6 bases and the V segment lost 4 bases, leaving 4 bases of the junction unmatched. Germline CDR1 reads SGHRS; CDR2 reads YFSETQ. Measured with immunoSEQ multiplex PCR; TCRdb has only the in-frame clones, and not every one. This table holds fewer than 2.5 million clones, over 85% found once. Remarks on this clone: Its target is unknown.

This chain connects TRBV5-1 to TRBJ2-1; 13 nucleotides match TRBD2. The sequence derives from a man aged 18 to 30 in good health. Some clones in this sample may be carry-over from other donors' samples. Sample: naive CD4+ T cells from PBMCs. Sample subset: CD45RA+ positively selected. This chain's CDR3 is CASSPLAGGLNEQFF. Written as DNA, the CDR3 is TGCGCCAGCAGCCCACTAGCGGGAGGGCTCAATGAGCAGTTCTTC.